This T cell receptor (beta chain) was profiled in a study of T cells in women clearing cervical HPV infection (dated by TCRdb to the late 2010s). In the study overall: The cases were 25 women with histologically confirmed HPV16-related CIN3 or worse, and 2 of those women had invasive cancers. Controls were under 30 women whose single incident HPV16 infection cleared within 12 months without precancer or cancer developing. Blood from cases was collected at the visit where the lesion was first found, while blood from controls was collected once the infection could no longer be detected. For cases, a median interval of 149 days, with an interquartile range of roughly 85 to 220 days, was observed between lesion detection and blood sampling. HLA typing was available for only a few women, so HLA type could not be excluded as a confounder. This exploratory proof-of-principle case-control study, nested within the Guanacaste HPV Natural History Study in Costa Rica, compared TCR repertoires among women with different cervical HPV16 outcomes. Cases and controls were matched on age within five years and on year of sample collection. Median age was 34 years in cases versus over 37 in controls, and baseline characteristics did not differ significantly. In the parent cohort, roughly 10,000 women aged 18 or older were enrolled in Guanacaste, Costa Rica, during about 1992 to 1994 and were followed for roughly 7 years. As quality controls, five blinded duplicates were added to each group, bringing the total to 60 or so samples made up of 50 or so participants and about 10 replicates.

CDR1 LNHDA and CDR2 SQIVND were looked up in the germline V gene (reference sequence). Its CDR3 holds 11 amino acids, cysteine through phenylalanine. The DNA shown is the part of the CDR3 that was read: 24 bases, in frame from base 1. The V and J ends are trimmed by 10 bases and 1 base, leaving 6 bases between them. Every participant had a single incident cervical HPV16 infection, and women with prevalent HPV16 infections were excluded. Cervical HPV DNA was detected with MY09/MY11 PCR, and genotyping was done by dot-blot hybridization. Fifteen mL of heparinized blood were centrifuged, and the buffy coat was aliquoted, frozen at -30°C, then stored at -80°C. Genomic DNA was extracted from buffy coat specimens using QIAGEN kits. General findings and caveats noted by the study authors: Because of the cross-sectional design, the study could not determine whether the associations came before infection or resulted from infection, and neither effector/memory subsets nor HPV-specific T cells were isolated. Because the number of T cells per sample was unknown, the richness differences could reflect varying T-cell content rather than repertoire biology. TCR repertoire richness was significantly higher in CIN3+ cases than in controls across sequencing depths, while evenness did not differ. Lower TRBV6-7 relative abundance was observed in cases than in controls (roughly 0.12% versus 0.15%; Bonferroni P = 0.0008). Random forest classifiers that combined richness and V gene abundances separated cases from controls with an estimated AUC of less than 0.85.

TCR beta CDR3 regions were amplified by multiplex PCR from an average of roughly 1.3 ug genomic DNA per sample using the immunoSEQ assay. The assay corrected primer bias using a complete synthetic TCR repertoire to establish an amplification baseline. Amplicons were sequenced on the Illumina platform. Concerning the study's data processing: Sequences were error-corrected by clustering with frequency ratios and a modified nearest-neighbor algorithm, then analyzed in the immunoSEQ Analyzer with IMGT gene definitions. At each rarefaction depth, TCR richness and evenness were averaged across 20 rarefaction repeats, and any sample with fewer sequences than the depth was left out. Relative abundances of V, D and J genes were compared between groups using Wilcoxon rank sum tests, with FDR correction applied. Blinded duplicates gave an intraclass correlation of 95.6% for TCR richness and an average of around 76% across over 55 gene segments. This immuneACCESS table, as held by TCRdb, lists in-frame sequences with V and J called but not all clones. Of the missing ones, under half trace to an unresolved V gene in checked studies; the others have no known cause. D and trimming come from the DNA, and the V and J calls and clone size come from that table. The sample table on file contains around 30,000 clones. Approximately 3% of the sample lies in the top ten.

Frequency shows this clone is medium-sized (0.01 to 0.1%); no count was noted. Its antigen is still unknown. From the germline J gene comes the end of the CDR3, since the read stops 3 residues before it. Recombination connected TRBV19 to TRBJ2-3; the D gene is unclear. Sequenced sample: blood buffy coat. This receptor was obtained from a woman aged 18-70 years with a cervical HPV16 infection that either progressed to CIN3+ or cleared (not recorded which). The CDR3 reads CATLGTDTQYF. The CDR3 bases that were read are TGTGCCACCCTCGGCACAGATACG.